The next 6 T cell receptor beta chains were all read from a single sample in a study of blood T cell repertoires in COVID-19. Measured with immunoSEQ multiplex PCR; TCRdb has only the in-frame clones, and not every one. The sample shows 250,000 to 300,000 clones, 84% of them seen only once. The specimen was PBMCs or T cells enriched from blood (not recorded which). These receptors were taken from a man in his fifties or sixties who had recovered from COVID-19.

The rearrangement joins TRBV7-2 to TRBJ2-5; D is perhaps TRBD2 (6 bases). This CDR3 has 15 residues. Per germline, CDR1 SGHTA and CDR2 FQGNSA. Trimming removed 3 bases at V and 5 bases at J, with 16 bases between. CDR3 region: CASSFAARELETQYF. In DNA, the CDR3 is TGTGCCAGCAGCTTTGCAGCACGGGAGTTGGAGACCCAGTACTTC.

To note about this clone: Other DNA sequences from this sample encode an identical CDR3 as well. The rearrangement joins TRBV4-1 to TRBJ1-2, with D maybe TRBD1 (6 bases). There are 14 residues in the CDR3. Trimming removed 1 base from V and 8 bases from J, with 14 bases in between. CDR1 and CDR2 from the germline V gene are MGHRA and YSYEKL. CDR3 DNA sequence: TGCGCCAGCAGCCAAGTTGGGCAGGGGAGCGGCTACACCTTC. Protein product: CASSQVGQGSGYTF.

The chain links TRBV4-2 to TRBJ2-1, with 8 bases that match TRBD1. The CDR3 has 17 residues. Germline values: CDR1 LGHNA, CDR2 YNFKEQ. V lost 3 bases, J lost 8 bases, and 15 bases stayed unmatched. CDR3 sequence: CASSQEAGGGGAYEQFF. As DNA, the CDR3 is TGTGCCAGCAGCCAGGAAGCAGGGGGCGGTGGGGCCTATGAGCAGTTCTTC.

In its sample, this clone was seen a few times. V and J are TRBV3-1 (or the pseudogene TRBV3-2) and TRBJ1-6; TRBD1 is a possible D gene (5 bases). V was shortened by 4 bases and J by 8 bases, with 15 bases between the two germline ends. The CDR3 sequence is 15 residues long. CDR1 is LGHDT and CDR2 is YNNKEL in the germline V gene (reference sequence). The CDR3 sequence is CASSRLGGGYSPLHF. The CDR3 DNA sequence: TGTGCCAGCAGCCGATTGGGGGGTGGGTATTCACCCCTCCACTTT.

The chain links TRBV28 to TRBJ2-2; 8 bases are shared with TRBD2. The CDR3 is 16 residues long. Germline CDR1 and CDR2: MDHEN and SYDVKM. CDR3 sequence: CATTLEAGGNTGELFF. CDR3 in DNA: TGTGCTACCACCCTGGAGGCGGGAGGGAACACCGGGGAGCTGTTTTTT.

The gene calls are TRBV5-1 and TRBJ2-7, with 8 bases matching TRBD2. The V segment lost 4 bases and the J segment 7 bases; nucleotides outside the gene matches: 10. The length of the CDR3 is 14 residues. CDR1 is SGHRS, CDR2 YFSETQ, per germline. The CDR3 sequence is CASSAEVVAGEQYF. The CDR3 DNA reads TGCGCCAGCAGCGCCGAGGTGGTAGCGGGAGAGCAGTACTTC.